This T cell receptor beta chain stems from a study of blood T cell repertoires in COVID-19. Whole-study context: The samples span acute and convalescent COVID-19 from the United States, Italy and Spain. From T cells, B-cell-depleted T cells, or PBMCs came the material, which was cDNA or gDNA.

The authors' processing: Estimated nucleated cell counts came from reference gene primer amplification. Generated by immunoSEQ multiplex PCR, the TCRdb table keeps only in-frame clones and is missing some. D and trimming come from the DNA, and the V and J calls and clone size come from that table. The sample contains some 200,000 clones, around 83% of which appear only once. V was shortened by 3 bases and J by 4 bases, with 10 bases between the two germline ends. CDR3 length: 14 amino acids. Per the germline V gene, CDR1 is LNHNV and CDR2 is YYDKDF (reference sequence). Sequenced input: peripheral blood. This chain joins TRBV15 and TRBJ2-1, with D possibly matching TRBD2 (6 bases). The clonotype comes from a woman aged 40 to 49 with acute or convalescent COVID-19. The CDR3 DNA reads as TGTGCCACCAGCAGCGGCGGGGCGTACAATGAGCAGTTCTTC. Amino acid sequence: CATSSGGAYNEQFF.